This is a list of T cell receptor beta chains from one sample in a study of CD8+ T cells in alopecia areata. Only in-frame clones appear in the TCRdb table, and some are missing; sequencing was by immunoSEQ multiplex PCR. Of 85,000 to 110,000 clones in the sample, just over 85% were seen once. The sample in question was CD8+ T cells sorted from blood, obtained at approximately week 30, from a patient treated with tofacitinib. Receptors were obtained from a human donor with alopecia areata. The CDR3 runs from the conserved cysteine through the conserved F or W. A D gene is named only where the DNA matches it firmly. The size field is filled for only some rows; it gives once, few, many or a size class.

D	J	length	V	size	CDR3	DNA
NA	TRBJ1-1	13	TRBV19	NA	CASSFGLNTEAFF	TGTGCCAGTAGTTTCGGCCTGAACACTGAAGCTTTCTTT
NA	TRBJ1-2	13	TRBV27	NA	CASSFGGGYGYTF	TGTGCCAGCAGTTTCGGGGGAGGGTATGGCTACACCTTC
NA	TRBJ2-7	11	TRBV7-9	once	CASSLTYEQYF	TGTGCCAGCAGCCTTACCTACGAGCAGTACTTC
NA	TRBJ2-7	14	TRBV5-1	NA	CASSLWTGTYEQYF	TGCGCCAGCAGCCTATGGACGGGTACCTACGAGCAGTACTTC
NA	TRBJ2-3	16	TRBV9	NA	CASSVGDEGVARTQYF	TGTGCCAGCAGCGTAGGAGATGAGGGGGTGGCCCGAACGCAGTATTTT
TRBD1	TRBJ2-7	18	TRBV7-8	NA	CASSLAGTGGESSYEQYF	TGTGCCAGCAGCTTAGCCGGGACAGGGGGAGAATCCTCCTACGAGCAGTACTTC
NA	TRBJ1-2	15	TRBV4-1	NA	CASSQGAGANYGYTF	TGCGCCAGCAGCCAAGGGGCAGGAGCTAACTATGGCTACACCTTC
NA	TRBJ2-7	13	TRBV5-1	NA	CASSSGQYYEQYF	TGCGCCAGCAGCTCCGGACAGTACTACGAGCAGTACTTC
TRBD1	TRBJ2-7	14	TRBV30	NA	CAWSPGTGAYGQYF	TGTGCCTGGAGTCCCGGGACAGGGGCCTATGGGCAGTACTTC
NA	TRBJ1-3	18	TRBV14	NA	CASSPLFPTGSYGNTIYF	TGTGCCAGCAGCCCTCTTTTTCCAACAGGGTCGTACGGAAACACCATATATTTT
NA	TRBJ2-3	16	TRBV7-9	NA	CASSFNQGPTTDTQYF	TGTGCCAGCAGCTTCAATCAGGGACCCACCACAGATACGCAGTATTTT
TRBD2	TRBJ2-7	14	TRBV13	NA	CASSLKEGGYEQYF	TGTGCCAGCAGCTTAAAGGAGGGAGGGTACGAGCAGTACTTC
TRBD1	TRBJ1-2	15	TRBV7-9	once	CASSFSPRQGDGYTF	TGTGCCAGCAGCTTTTCCCCAAGACAGGGGGATGGCTACACCTTC
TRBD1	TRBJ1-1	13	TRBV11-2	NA	CASSFGQGGEAFF	TGTGCCAGCAGCTTCGGACAGGGAGGTGAAGCTTTCTTT
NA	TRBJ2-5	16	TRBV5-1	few	CASSFITGFHQETQYF	TGCGCCAGCAGCTTTATTACAGGATTTCACCAAGAGACCCAGTACTTC
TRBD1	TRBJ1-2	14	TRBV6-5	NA	CASSFHGTGEGYTF	TGTGCCAGCAGTTTCCACGGGACAGGGGAAGGCTACACCTTC
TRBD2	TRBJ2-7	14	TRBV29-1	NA	CSVELAGRPYEQYF	TGCAGCGTCGAACTAGCGGGCCGACCCTACGAGCAGTACTTC
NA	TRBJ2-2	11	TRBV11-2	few	CASSFPGELFF	TGTGCCAGCAGCTTCCCCGGGGAGCTGTTTTTT
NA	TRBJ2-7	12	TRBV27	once	CASSFQGREQYF	TGTGCCAGCAGTTTCCAGGGGAGGGAGCAGTACTTC
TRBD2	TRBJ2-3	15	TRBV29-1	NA	CSVEVAGRRTDTQYF	TGCAGCGTTGAGGTAGCGGGGCGTCGCACAGATACGCAGTATTTT
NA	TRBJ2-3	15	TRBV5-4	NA	CASSPPWGSTDTQYF	TGTGCCAGCAGCCCCCCTTGGGGCAGCACAGATACGCAGTATTTT
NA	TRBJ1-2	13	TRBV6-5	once	CACSPRRGYGYTF	TGTGCCTGTTCGCCTAGGAGAGGCTATGGCTACACCTTC
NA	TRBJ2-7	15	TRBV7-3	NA	CASSLTGRDSYEQYF	TGTGCCAGCAGCTTAACGGGGCGGGACTCCTACGAGCAGTACTTC
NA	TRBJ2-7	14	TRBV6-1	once	CASSETPGAYEQYF	TGTGCCAGCAGTGAAACCCCAGGAGCCTACGAGCAGTACTTC
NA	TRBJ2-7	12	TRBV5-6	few	CASSLPGYEQYF	TGTGCCAGCAGCTTGCCGGGCTACGAGCAGTACTTC
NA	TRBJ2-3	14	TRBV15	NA	CATSRHKGEDTQYF	TGTGCCACCAGCAGGCATAAAGGGGAAGATACGCAGTATTTT
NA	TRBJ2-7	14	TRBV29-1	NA	CSVGQTNRIYEQYF	TGCAGCGTTGGCCAGACAAATCGGATCTACGAGCAGTACTTC
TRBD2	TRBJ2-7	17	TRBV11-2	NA	CASSRDTSGVISYEQYF	TGTGCCAGCAGCCGGGACACTAGCGGGGTGATCTCCTACGAGCAGTACTTC
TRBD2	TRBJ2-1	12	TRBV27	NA	CASSGTSAEQFF	TGTGCCAGCAGTGGCACTAGCGCTGAGCAGTTCTTC
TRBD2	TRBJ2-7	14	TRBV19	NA	CASSFSSGRYEQYF	TGTGCCAGTAGTTTCTCTAGCGGGAGGTACGAGCAGTACTTC
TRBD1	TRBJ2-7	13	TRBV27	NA	CASKQTGQHEQYF	TGTGCCAGCAAACAGACAGGGCAACACGAGCAGTACTTC
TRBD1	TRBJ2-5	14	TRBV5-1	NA	CASSLRQGLGTQYF	TGCGCCAGCAGCTTAAGACAGGGGCTGGGGACCCAGTACTTC
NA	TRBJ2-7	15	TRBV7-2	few	CASSLVSETDYEQYF	TGTGCCAGCAGCTTAGTCTCTGAGACAGACTACGAGCAGTACTTC
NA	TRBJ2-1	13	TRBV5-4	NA	CASSLGQSNEQFF	TGTGCCAGCAGCTTGGGACAGTCCAATGAGCAGTTCTTC
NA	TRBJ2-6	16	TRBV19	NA	CASSITGYSGANVLTF	TGTGCCAGTAGTATCACCGGTTACTCTGGGGCCAACGTCCTGACTTTC
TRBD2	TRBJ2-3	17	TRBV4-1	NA	CASSPSWTSESTDTQYF	TGCGCCAGCAGCCCCTCCTGGACTAGCGAGAGCACAGATACGCAGTATTTT
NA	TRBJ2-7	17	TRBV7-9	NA	CASSLNRLVGAGYEQYF	TGTGCCAGCAGCTTAAATAGGCTCGTTGGGGCTGGATACGAGCAGTACTTC
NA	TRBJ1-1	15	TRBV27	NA	CASSYNTGMNTEAFF	TGTGCCAGCAGTTACAATACAGGGATGAACACTGAAGCTTTCTTT
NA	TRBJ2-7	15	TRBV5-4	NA	CASSLDPGAPYEQYF	TGTGCCAGCAGCTTGGATCCGGGGGCCCCCTACGAGCAGTACTTC
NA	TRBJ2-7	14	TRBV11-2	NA	CASSLSVGNREQYF	TGTGCCAGCAGCCTCTCGGTGGGGAATCGCGAGCAGTACTTC
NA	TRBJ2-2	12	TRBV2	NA	CASSDYSGELFF	TGTGCCAGCAGTGACTATTCCGGGGAGCTGTTTTTT
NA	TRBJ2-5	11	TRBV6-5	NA	CASAGTETQYF	TGTGCCAGCGCGGGGACGGAGACCCAGTACTTC
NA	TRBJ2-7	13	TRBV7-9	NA	CASSPDLIYEQYF	TGTGCCAGCAGCCCCGACCTAATCTACGAGCAGTACTTC
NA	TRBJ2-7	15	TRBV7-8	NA	CASSLDAGHSYEQYF	TGTGCCAGCAGCTTAGACGCAGGACACAGCTACGAGCAGTACTTC
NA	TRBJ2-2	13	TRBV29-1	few	CSVEVLYTGELFF	TGCAGCGTTGAAGTCCTGTACACCGGGGAGCTGTTTTTT
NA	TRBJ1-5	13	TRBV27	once	CASSLTGYQPQHF	TGTGCCAGCAGTCTAACAGGGTATCAGCCCCAGCATTTT
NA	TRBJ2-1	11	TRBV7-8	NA	CASSSGTEQFF	TGTGCCAGCAGCTCCGGGACAGAGCAGTTCTTC
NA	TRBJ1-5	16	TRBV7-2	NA	CASSLGVPYANQPQHF	TGTGCCAGCAGCTTGGGGGTCCCCTACGCCAATCAGCCCCAGCATTTT
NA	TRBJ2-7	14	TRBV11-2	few	CASSLGSEMAEQYF	TGTGCCAGCAGCTTAGGTAGTGAGATGGCCGAGCAGTACTTC
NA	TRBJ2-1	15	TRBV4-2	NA	CASSTQLVSYNEQFF	TGTGCCAGCAGTACACAACTAGTCTCCTACAATGAGCAGTTCTTC
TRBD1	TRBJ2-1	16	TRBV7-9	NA	CASSYKQGYPYNEQFF	TGTGCCAGCAGCTACAAACAGGGGTACCCCTACAATGAGCAGTTCTTC
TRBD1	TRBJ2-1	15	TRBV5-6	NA	CASSLGDRAHNEQFF	TGTGCCAGCAGCTTAGGGGACAGGGCCCACAATGAGCAGTTCTTC
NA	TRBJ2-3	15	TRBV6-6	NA	CASSYSTPGADTQYF	TGTGCCAGCAGTTACTCGACCCCGGGGGCAGATACGCAGTATTTT
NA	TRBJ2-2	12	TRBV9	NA	CASSVGTGELFF	TGTGCCAGCAGCGTAGGTACAGGGGAGCTGTTTTTT